The 18 T cell receptor beta chains presented below share a single source sample, sequenced in a study of blood T cell repertoires in COVID-19. The method was immunoSEQ multiplex PCR; TCRdb's version includes in-frame clones alone and lacks a portion of them. This table holds 200,000 to 250,000 clones, about nine tenths found once. Input material: PBMCs or T cells enriched from blood (not recorded which). Every receptor here comes from a middle-aged man who had recovered from COVID-19.

The CDR3 DNA reads as TGTGCCAGTAGTATCGGATCTCATTGGCGGGCTCCCTACGAGCAGTACTTC. As protein: CASSIGSHWRAPYEQYF. The chain couples TRBV19 to TRBJ2-7; D perhaps matches TRBD2 (5 bases). CDR3 size: 17 residues. Germline V gene data show CDR1 as LNHDA and CDR2 as SQIVND (reference sequence). V lost 3 bases to trimming and J lost 2 bases, with 20 bases between them. Full variable domain (remainder filled in from reference TRBV19 and TRBJ2-7): DGGITQSPKYLFRKEGQNVTLSCEQNLNHDAMYWYRQDPGQGLRLIYYSQIVNDFQKGDIAEGYSVSREKKESFPLTVTSAQKNPTAFYLCASSIGSHWRAPYEQYFGPGTRLTVT.

The chain recombines TRBV7-9 with TRBJ1-3; possible D gene TRBD1, 5 bases. Trimming pared 4 bases from V and 3 bases from J, leaving 10 bases between. CDR3 length equals 14 residues. The germline gives CDR1 SEHNR, CDR2 FQNEAQ (reference sequence). CDR3 sequence: CASSSGLGGNTIYF. The CDR3 region has the DNA TGTGCCAGCAGCTCAGGGCTAGGTGGAAACACCATATATTTT.

This clone appeared a few times. The chain carries TRBV18 and TRBJ1-3; D unclear. In germline, CDR1 is KGHSH, CDR2 LQKENI. V lost 6 bases and J lost 0, with 15 bases in between. The CDR3 runs to 16 residues. In DNA form, the CDR3 reads TGTGCCAGCTCCCAACCTGGAGTAACCTCTGGAAACACCATATATTTT. Its protein is CASSQPGVTSGNTIYF.

V and J are TRBV5-6 and TRBJ1-1; maybe TRBD1 (6 bases). The CDR3 totals 12 residues. Between the trimmed V and J ends, which lost 4 bases and 6 bases, there was a span of 10 bases. Per germline, CDR1 SGHDT and CDR2 YYEEEE. CDR3: CASSQGWAEAFF. Here the CDR3 DNA reads TGTGCCAGCAGCCAGGGGTGGGCTGAAGCTTTCTTT.

The chain combines TRBV6-2 or TRBV6-3 with TRBJ2-5; 11 bases match TRBD2. CDR1 MNHEY and CDR2 SVGEGT come from the germline V gene. The junction had 8 bases not matched to a gene; V was cut back by 3 bases and J by 5 bases. The CDR3 has 16 amino acids. DNA for the CDR3: TGTGCCAGCAGTTATGCTACTAGCGGGAGCGACGAGACCCAGTACTTC. It encodes CASSYATSGSDETQYF.

This clone was detected a few times. The chain employs TRBV5-1 and TRBJ2-1; no firm D call. Germline lookup yields CDR1 SGHRS and CDR2 YFSETQ. CDR3 length equals 16 residues. V was clipped by 4 bases and J by 0 bases, with 14 bases between them. As DNA, the CDR3 is TGCGCCAGCAGCGCCGACCGGGTCAGCTCCTACAATGAGCAGTTCTTC. This encodes CASSADRVSSYNEQFF.

V usage is TRBV11-3 and J usage is TRBJ1-4; tentatively, D is TRBD1 (6 bases). The CDR3 loop spans 17 amino acids. Germline V gene sequence: CDR1 SGHNT, CDR2 YENEEA. Trimming took off 4 bases at V and 0 bases at J, with 15 bases between the two ends. The CDR3 protein is CASSWETGSATNEKLFF. CDR3 DNA sequence: TGTGCCAGCAGCTGGGAGACAGGTTCCGCAACTAATGAAAAACTGTTTTTT.

The chain employs TRBV6-1 and TRBJ2-7, with D possibly matching TRBD2 (6 bases). There are 15 residues in the CDR3. Germline lookup yields CDR1 MNHNS and CDR2 SASEGT. Trimming removed 2 bases at V and 4 bases at J, with 15 bases between. The CDR3 spells CASSEMRDGPYEQYF. The DNA for the CDR3 is TGTGCCAGCAGTGAAATGCGGGACGGTCCATACGAGCAGTACTTC.

V is TRBV10-3 and J is TRBJ1-2, with D perhaps TRBD1 (6 bases). Trimming pared 7 bases from V and 8 bases from J, leaving 26 bases between. The CDR3 runs to 16 residues. CDR1 and CDR2 (germline): ENHRY, SYGVKD. This chain's CDR3 is CAITMGTGLLEGGYTF. For the CDR3, the DNA is TGTGCCATCACGATGGGCACAGGGTTATTGGAAGGGGGCTACACCTTC.

This rearrangement joins TRBV7-9 to TRBJ2-3, with TRBD2 matching 9 bases. Germline values: CDR1 SEHNR, CDR2 FQNEAQ (reference sequence). V gave up 5 bases and J gave up 5 bases; unmatched junction bases: 14. This CDR3 comprises 17 residues. The CDR3 protein is CASSQTLGGRDEDTQYF. CDR3 coding DNA: TGTGCCAGCAGCCAGACACTAGGCGGGAGGGATGAAGATACGCAGTATTTT.

The chain carries TRBV4-2 and TRBJ1-2; 8 bases line up with TRBD1. The CDR3 spans 14 residues. Trimming took 4 bases from V and 4 from J; bases not matched to a gene: 5. Germline-derived CDR1 and CDR2 are LGHNA and YNFKEQ. The CDR3 sequence is CASSPTGVVYGYTF. The CDR3 region has the DNA TGTGCCAGCAGCCCGACAGGGGTGGTCTATGGCTACACCTTC.

About this clone itself: In the same sample, other DNA sequences code for this CDR3. The J gene is TRBJ2-6, the V gene TRBV5-1; D call uncertain. Between the trimmed V and J ends, which lost 4 bases and 0 bases, there was a span of 8 bases. Looked up from germline, CDR1 is SGHRS and CDR2 is YFSETQ. The CDR3 loop spans 15 amino acids. CDR3 region: CASSLDSSGANVLTF. The CDR3 bases are TGCGCCAGCAGCCTGGATAGCTCTGGGGCCAACGTCCTGACTTTC.

The V and J genes are TRBV4-2 and TRBJ2-5; 9 nucleotides match TRBD2. CDR1 LGHNA and CDR2 YNFKEQ come from the germline V gene. Trimming at V came to 0 bases and at J to 1 base, leaving 6 bases not matched to a gene. CDR3 length equals 17 residues. For the CDR3, the DNA is TGTGCCAGCAGCCAAGATCAAGCGGGGGGATCCCAAGAGACCCAGTACTTC. It yields the protein CASSQDQAGGSQETQYF.

V gene TRBV27 combines with J gene TRBJ1-1; a possible D gene is TRBD1 (6 bases). Germline V CDR1 and CDR2: MNHEY, SMNVEV (reference sequence). The CDR3 is made up of 15 amino acids. V was clipped by 2 bases and J by 4 bases, with 14 bases between them. The CDR3, as DNA: TGTGCCAGCAGTTTAGCTTGGGGGCGGGTCACTGAAGCTTTCTTT. As protein: CASSLAWGRVTEAFF.

The J gene is TRBJ2-7, the V gene TRBV5-4; D perhaps matches TRBD2 (5 bases). CDR3 size: 16 residues. The ends were cut back, 2 bases at V and 4 bases at J, with 19 bases in the middle. Germline V gene sequence: CDR1 SGHNT, CDR2 YYREEE (reference sequence). CDR3 protein: CASSFSGKSLSYEQYF. The CDR3 DNA follows: TGTGCCAGCAGCTTCTCCGGGAAGTCATTGAGTTACGAGCAGTACTTC. Filled out from reference TRBV5-4 and TRBJ2-7, the complete variable domain reads ETGVTQSPTHLIKTRGQQVTLRCSSQSGHNTVSWYQQALGQGPQFIFQYYREEENGRGNFPPRFSGLQFPNYSSELNVNALELDDSALYLCASSFSGKSLSYEQYFGPGTRLTVT.

The chain combines TRBV27 with TRBJ1-5; D uncertain. Germline CDR1 reads MNHEY; CDR2 reads SMNVEV (reference sequence). The CDR3 length is 15 residues. Trimming removed 5 bases at V and 3 bases at J, with 14 bases between. The CDR3 region has the DNA TGTGCCAGCAGTCCCAGCGGAGGTCCCAATCAGCCCCAGCATTTT. As protein: CASSPSGGPNQPQHF.

The V gene is TRBV2, the J gene TRBJ2-1, with 11 bases identical to TRBD2. This CDR3 comprises 14 residues. Germline V gene lookup returns CDR1 SNHLY and CDR2 FYNNEI. With 6 bases clipped from V and 9 bases from J, the junction kept 7 bases outside the gene matches. The CDR3 DNA reads as TGTGCCAGCAGAGAGGGACTAGCGGTTGGTGAGCAGTTCTTC. Its translation is CASREGLAVGEQFF.

J is TRBJ1-2 and V is TRBV19; 8 nucleotides align to TRBD1. J gave up 5 bases and V 6 bases, and 5 bases lay outside the gene matches. Germline CDR1 is LNHDA and CDR2 is SQIVND (reference sequence). CDR3 length: 13 residues. The CDR3 sequence is CASSPRDRYGYTF. CDR3 bases: TGTGCCAGTAGCCCCCGGGACAGGTATGGCTACACCTTC.